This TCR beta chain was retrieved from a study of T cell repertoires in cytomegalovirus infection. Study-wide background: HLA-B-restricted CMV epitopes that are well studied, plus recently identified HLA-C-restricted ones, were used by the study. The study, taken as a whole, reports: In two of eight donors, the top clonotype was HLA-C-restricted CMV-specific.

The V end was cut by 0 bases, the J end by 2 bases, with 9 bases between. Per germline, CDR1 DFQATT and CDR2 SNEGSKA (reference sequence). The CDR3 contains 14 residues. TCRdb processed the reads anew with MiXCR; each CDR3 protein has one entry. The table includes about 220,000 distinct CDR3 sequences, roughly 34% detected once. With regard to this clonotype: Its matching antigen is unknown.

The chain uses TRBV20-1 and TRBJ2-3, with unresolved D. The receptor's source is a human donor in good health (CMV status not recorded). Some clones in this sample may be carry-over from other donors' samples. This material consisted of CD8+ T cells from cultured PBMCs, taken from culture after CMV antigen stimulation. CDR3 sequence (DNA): TGCAGTGCTAGAGACCGGGTTATCACAGATACGCAGTATTTT. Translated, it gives CSARDRVITDTQYF.